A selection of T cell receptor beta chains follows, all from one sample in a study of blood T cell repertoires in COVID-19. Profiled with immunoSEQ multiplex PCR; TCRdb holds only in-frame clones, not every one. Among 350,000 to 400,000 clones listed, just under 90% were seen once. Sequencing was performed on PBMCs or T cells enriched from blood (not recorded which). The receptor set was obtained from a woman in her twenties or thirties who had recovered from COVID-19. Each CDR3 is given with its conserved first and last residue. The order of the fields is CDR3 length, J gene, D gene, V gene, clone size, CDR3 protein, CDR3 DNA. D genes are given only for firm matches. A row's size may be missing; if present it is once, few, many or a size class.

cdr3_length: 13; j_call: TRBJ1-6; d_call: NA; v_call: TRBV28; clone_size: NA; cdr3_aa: CASTLTAQPPLHF; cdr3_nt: TGTGCCAGCACCCTGACAGCCCAACCACCCCTCCACTTT
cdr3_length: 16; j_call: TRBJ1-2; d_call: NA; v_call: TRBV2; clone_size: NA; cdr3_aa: CASPLSGRGTNYGYTF; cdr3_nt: TGTGCCAGCCCCCTGTCGGGCAGGGGAACTAACTATGGCTACACCTTC
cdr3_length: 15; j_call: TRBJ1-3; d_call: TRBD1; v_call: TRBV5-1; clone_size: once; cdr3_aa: CANVGTGISGNTIYF; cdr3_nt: TGCGCCAACGTCGGGACAGGGATTTCTGGAAACACCATATATTTT
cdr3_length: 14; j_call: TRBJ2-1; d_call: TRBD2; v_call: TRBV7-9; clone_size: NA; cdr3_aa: CASSLVASGGAWFF; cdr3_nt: TGTGCCAGCAGCTTAGTTGCTAGCGGGGGGGCTTGGTTCTTC
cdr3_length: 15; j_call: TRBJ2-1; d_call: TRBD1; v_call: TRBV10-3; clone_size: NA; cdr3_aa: CAISEDRGELNEQFF; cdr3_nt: TGTGCCATCAGTGAGGACAGGGGGGAGCTAAATGAGCAGTTCTTC
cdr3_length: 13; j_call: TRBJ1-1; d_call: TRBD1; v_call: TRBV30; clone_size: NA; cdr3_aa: CAWSVRDSTEAFF; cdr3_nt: TGTGCCTGGAGTGTAAGGGACAGCACTGAAGCTTTCTTT
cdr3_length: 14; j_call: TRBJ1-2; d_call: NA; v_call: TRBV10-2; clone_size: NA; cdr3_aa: CASSPTGSNYGYTF; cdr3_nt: TGCGCCAGCAGTCCGACAGGTTCCAACTATGGCTACACCTTC
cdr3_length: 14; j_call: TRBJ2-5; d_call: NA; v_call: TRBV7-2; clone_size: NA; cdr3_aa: CASSHRNRQETQYF; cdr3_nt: TGTGCCAGCAGCCACCGGAACAGACAAGAGACCCAGTACTTC
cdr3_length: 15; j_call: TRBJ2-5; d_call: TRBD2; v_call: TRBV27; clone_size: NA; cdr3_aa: CASSSTSGSQETQYF; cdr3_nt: TGTGCCAGCAGTTCGACTAGCGGGTCCCAAGAGACCCAGTACTTC
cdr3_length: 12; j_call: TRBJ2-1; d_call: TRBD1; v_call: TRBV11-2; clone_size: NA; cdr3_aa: CASSPGGGERFF; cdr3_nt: TGTGCCAGCAGCCCAGGGGGCGGTGAGCGATTCTTC
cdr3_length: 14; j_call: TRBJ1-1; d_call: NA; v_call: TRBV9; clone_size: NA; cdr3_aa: CASSSRRGFGRAFF; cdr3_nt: TGTGCCAGCAGCTCCCGCCGTGGGTTCGGGAGGGCTTTCTTT
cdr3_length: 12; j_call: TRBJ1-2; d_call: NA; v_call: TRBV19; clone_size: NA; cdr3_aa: CASSSRDYGYTF; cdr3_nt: TGTGCCAGTAGTTCCCGAGACTATGGCTACACCTTC
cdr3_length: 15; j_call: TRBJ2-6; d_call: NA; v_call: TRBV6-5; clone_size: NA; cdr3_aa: CASSYEGTGANVLTF; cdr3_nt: TGTGCCAGCAGTTACGAGGGTACTGGGGCCAACGTCCTGACTTTC
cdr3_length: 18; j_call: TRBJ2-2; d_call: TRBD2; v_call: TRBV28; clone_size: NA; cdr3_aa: CASSRGALAGVTTGELFF; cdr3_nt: TGTGCCAGCAGCCGAGGGGCACTAGCGGGAGTAACCACCGGGGAGCTGTTTTTT
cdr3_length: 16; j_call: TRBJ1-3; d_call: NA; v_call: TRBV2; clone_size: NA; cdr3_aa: CASSESLTLSGNTIYF; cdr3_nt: TGTGCCAGCAGTGAAAGCTTGACTCTCTCTGGAAACACCATATATTTT
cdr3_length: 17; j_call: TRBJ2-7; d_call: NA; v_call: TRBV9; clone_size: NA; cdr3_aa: CASSVDLPGTLKEVKYF; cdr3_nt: TGTGCCAGCAGCGTAGATCTACCCGGGACACTGAAGGAGGTAAAGTACTTC